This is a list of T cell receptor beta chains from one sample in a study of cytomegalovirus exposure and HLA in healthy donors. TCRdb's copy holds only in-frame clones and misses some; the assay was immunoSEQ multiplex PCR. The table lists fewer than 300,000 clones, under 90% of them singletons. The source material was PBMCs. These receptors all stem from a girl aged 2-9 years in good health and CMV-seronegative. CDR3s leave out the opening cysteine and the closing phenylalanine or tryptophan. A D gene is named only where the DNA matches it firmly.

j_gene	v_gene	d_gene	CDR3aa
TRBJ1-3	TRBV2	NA	ASSEPTGTSGNTIY
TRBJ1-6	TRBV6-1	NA	ASSELLGRNERNSPLH
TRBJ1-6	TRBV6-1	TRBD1	ASSETEGAFPTLH
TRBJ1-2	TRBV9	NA	ASSAWTPIFYGYT
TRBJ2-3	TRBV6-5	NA	ASMGDTDTQY
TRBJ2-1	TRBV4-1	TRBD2	ASSQGLLAGGRNEQF
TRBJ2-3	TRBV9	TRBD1	ASSTRGSGTDTQY
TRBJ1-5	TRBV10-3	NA	AISPRVDLPQH
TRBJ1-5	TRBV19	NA	ASSRGGRANQPQH
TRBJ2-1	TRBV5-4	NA	ASSLAGPLGRAAPFNEQF
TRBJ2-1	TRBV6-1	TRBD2	ASSRGLAGANEQF
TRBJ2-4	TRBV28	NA	ASSLNGRWAKNIQY
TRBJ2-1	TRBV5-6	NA	ASSRSAGYANEQF
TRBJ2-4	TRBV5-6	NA	ASSRVDSSNIQY
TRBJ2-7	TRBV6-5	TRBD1	ASSYSAGGGSYEQY
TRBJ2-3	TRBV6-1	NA	ASEGWTSTDTQY